The sample holds many counts of the clone carrying this T cell receptor (beta chain). The antigen remains undetermined. The data derive from a study of regulatory T cells in long-lasting Graves disease. Study at large: Over 5 years on antithyroid drugs plus positive TSH receptor antibodies marked Graves' disease as persistent. General study findings and limits: Persistent disease favored TRBV28, TRBJ1-2 and TRBJ2-5. TCR diversity was lower in persistent than newly diagnosed Graves' disease.

Building the TCR beta libraries relied on iRepertoire HTBI primers, and CDR3 regions underwent Arm-PCR. How the authors handled the data: Sequenced samples collectively carried 55 to 80 TRBV and 12 to 15 TRBJ segments. TCRdb independently ran MiXCR on the multiplex PCR reads; one entry per CDR3 protein. None of the V and J calls come from the authors' own analysis; TCRdb made them. The sample contains about 460,000 distinct CDR3 sequences, less than 25% of which appear only once. Germline values: CDR1 MDHEN, CDR2 SYDVKM. The germline V and J ends were trimmed by 2 bases and 10 bases, with 14 bases remaining between them. CDR3 length: 13 residues. Time point given: persistent/refractory GD, antithyroid drugs over 5 years with positive TRAb. Extracted RNA from PBMCs served as the source of the TCR library.

This receptor was taken from a female donor with Graves disease. The V and J genes are TRBV28 and TRBJ1-1, with no clear D. The starting material was peripheral blood mononuclear cells (PBMCs), obtained when the disease was refractory, from a patient treated with antithyroid drugs. CDR3 DNA sequence: TGTGCCAGCAGTTTAGACCGGGGATTGCCAGCTTTCTTT. It translates to CASSLDRGLPAFF.